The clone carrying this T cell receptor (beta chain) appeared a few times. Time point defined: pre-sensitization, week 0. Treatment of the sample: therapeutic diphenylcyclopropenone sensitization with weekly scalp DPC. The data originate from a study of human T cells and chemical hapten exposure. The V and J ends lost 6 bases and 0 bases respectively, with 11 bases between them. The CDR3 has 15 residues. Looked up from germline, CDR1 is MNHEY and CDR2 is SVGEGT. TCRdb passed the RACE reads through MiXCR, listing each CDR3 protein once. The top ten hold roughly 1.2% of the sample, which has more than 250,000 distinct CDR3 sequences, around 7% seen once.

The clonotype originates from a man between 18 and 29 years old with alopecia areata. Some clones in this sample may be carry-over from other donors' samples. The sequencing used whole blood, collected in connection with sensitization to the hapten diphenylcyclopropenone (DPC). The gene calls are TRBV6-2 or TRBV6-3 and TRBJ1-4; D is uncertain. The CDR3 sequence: CASRVDGATNEKLFF. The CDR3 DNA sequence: TGTGCCAGCAGGGTGGACGGTGCAACTAATGAAAAACTGTTTTTT.